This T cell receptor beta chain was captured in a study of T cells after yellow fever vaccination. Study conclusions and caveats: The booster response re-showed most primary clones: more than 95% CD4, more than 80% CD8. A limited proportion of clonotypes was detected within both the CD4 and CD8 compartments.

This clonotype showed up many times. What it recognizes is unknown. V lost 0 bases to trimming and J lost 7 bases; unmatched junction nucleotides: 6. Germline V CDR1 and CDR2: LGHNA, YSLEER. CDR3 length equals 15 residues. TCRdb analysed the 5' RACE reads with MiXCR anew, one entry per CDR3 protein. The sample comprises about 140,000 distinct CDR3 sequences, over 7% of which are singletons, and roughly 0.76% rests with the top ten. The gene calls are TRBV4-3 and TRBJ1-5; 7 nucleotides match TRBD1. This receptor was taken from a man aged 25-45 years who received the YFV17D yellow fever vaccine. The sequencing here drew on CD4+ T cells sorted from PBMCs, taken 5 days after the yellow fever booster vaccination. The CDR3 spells CASSQDRGGRQPQHF. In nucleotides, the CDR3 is TGCGCCAGCAGCCAAGATCGAGGGGGCAGGCAGCCCCAGCATTTT.